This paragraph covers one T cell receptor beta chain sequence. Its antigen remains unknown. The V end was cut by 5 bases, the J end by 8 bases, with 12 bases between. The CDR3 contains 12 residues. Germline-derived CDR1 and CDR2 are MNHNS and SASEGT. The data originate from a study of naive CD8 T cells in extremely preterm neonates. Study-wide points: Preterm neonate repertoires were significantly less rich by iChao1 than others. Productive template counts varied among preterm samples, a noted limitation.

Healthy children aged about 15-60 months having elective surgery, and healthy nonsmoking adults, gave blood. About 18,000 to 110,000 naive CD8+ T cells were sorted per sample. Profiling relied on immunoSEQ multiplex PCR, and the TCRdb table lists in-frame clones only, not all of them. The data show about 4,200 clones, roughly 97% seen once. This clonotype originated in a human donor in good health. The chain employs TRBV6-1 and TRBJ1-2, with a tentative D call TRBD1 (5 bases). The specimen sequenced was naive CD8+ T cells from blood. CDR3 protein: CASSPAGGGYTF. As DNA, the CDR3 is TGTGCCAGCAGTCCCGCCGGGGGGGGCTACACCTTC.